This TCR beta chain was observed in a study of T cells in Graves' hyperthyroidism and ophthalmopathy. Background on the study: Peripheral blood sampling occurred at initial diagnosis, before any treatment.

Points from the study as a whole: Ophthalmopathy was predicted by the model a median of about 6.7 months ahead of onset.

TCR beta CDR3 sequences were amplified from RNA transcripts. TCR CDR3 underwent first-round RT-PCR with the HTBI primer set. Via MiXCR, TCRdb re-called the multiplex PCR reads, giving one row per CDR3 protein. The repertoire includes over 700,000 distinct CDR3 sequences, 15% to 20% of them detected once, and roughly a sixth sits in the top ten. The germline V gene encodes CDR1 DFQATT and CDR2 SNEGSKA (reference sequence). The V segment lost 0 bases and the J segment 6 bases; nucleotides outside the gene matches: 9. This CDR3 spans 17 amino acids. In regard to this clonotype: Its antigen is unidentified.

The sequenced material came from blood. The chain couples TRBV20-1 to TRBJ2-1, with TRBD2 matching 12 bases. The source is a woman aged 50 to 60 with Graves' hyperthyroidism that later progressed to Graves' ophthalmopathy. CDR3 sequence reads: CSARDLLAGGPGNEQFF. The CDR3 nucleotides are TGCAGTGCTAGAGATCTCCTAGCGGGGGGGCCGGGCAATGAGCAGTTCTTC.